This T cell receptor (beta chain) was recorded in a study of long-term antiretroviral therapy in people with HIV. Study overall: By about a decade, the earliest samples predate the 2015 immediate-ART recommendation. Study observations and caveats: HIV repertoires spanned narrower CDR3 length ranges than controls. Post-ART samples showed increased diversity that remained below transplant donor control levels.

immunoSEQ v3.0 was run at survey level. The assay was immunoSEQ multiplex PCR, and TCRdb's table has in-frame clones only and misses some. The repertoire holds roughly 28,000 clones, roughly 78% seen once, with about a tenth in the top ten. With regard to this clone: The antigen remains undetermined.

The CDR3 loop spans 15 amino acids. The trim removed 3 bases at V and 1 base at J, leaving 5 bases unmatched. The germline V gene encodes CDR1 SGHTS and CDR2 YDEGEE. This clonotype was sampled from a man aged 18 to 29 with HIV. The sequenced sample was unsorted PBMCs, obtained 1.5 years before starting antiretroviral therapy. This chain links TRBV5-8 with TRBJ2-7, with TRBD1 matching 9 bases. The chain's CDR3 is CASSWGQGLSYEQYF. DNA of the CDR3: TGTGCCAGCAGCTGGGGACAGGGACTTTCCTACGAGCAGTACTTC.